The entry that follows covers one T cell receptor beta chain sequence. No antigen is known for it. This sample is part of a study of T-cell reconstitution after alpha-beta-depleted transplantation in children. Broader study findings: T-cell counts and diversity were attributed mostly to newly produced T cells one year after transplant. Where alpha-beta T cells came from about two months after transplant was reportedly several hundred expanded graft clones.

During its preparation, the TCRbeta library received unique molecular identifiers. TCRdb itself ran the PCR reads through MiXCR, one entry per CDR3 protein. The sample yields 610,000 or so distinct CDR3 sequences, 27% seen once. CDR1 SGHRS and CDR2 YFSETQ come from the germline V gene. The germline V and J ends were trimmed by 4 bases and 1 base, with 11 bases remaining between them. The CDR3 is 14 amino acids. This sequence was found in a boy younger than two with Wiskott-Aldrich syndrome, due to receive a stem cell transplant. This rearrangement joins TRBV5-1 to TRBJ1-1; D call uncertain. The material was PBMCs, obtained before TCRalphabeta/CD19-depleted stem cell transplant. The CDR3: CASSNRTANTEAFF. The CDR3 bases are TGCGCCAGCAGCAACCGGACGGCGAACACTGAAGCTTTCTTT.